The clone carrying this TCR beta chain showed up just a few times. The data originate from a study of blood T cell repertoires in COVID-19. The overall study: T cells, B-cell-depleted T cells, or PBMCs provided the cDNA or gDNA that served as material.

TCRdb's copy holds only in-frame clones and misses some; the assay was immunoSEQ multiplex PCR. The sample has around 180,000 clones, approximately 83% seen once. Sequencing was done on a sample of peripheral blood. This sequence was found in a human donor with active or convalescent COVID-19. The donor label of this sample is uncertain.

CDR3 in amino acids: CASMGSTEAFF. The CDR3 DNA reads TGCGCCAGCATGGGGAGTACTGAAGCTTTCTTT. The chain has TRBV5-1 and TRBJ1-1; D gene uncertain. CDR1 SGHRS and CDR2 YFSETQ come from the germline V gene. The CDR3 runs to 11 residues. V lost 6 bases to trimming and J lost 5 bases, with 8 bases between them.